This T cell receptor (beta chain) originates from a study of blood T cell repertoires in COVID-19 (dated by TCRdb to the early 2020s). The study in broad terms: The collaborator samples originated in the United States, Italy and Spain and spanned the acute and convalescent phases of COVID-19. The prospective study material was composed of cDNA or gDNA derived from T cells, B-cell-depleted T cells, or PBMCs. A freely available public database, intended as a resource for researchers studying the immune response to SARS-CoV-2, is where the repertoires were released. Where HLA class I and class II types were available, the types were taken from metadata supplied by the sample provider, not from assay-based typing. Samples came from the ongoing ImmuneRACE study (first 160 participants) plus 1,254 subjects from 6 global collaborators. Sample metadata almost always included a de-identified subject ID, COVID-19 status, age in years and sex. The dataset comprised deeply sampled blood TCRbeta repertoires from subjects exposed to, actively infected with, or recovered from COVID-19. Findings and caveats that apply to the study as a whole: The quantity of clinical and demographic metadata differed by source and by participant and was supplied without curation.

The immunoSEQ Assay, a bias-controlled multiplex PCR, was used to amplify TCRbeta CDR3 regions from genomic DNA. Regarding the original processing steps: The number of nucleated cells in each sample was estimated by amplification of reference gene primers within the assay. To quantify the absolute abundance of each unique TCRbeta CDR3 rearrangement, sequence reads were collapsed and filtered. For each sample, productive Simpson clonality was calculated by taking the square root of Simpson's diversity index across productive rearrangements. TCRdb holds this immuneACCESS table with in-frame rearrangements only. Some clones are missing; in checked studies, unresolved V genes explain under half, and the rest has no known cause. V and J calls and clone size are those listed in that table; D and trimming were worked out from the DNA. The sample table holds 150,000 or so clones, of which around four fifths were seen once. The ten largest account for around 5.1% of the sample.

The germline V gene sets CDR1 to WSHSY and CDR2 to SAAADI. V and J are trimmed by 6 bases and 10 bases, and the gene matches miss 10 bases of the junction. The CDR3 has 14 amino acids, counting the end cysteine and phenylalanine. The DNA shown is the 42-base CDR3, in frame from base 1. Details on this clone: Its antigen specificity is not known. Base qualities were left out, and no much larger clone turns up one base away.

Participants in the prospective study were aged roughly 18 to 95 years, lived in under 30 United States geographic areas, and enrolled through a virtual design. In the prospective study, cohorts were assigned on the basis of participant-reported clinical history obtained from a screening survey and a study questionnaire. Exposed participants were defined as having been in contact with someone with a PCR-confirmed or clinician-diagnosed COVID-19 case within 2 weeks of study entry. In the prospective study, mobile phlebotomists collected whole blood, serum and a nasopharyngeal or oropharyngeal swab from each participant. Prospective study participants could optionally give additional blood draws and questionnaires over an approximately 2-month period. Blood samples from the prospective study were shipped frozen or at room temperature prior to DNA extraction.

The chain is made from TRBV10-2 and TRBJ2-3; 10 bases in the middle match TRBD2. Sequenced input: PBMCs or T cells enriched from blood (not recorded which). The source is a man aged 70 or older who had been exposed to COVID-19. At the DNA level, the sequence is TGCGCCAGCAGAGTACTAGCGGGGCCCGGGGCGCAGTATTTT. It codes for CASRVLAGPGAQYF.